A selection of T cell receptor beta chains follows, all from one sample in a study of cytomegalovirus exposure and HLA in healthy donors. Only in-frame clones appear in the TCRdb table, and some are missing; sequencing was by immunoSEQ multiplex PCR. The sample carries 95,000 to 150,000 clones, around three fifths recorded once. Sequencing input: PBMCs. These receptor sequences come from a woman aged 35 to 49 in good health and CMV-seropositive. Each CDR3 is given with its conserved first and last residue. A D gene is named only where the DNA matches it firmly. Size tells how often a clone was seen (once, few, many) or the class of an expanded clone, and some rows leave it out.

d_call	clone_size	v_call	j_call	cdr3_nt	cdr3_aa
.	.	TRBV28	TRBJ1-2	TGTGCCAGCAGTTTATCGGGGGATGGCTACCCCTTC	CASSLSGDGYPF
.	.	TRBV5-1	TRBJ2-2	TGCGCCAGCAGCTCCCAGGGGCCGAACGCCGGGGAGCTGTTTTTT	CASSSQGPNAGELFF
.	.	TRBV9	TRBJ2-2	TGTGCCAGCAGCGTAGAACTAGCGAACACCGGGGAGCTGTTTTTT	CASSVELANTGELFF
.	.	TRBV2	TRBJ1-5	TGTGCCAGCAGACAGGAAGGGGATCAGCCCCAGCATTTT	CASRQEGDQPQHF
.	.	TRBV10-2	TRBJ2-1	TGCGCCAGCAGTGATCCAAGCGAGCAGTTCTTC	CASSDPSEQFF
.	.	TRBV28	TRBJ1-5	TGTGCCAGTGCCGGACCGTTGGGTGGGAGGGCCCAGCATTTT	CASAGPLGGRAQHF
.	.	TRBV7-9	TRBJ1-3	TGTGCCAGCAGCTTCGAGGGCTTTGGAAACACCATATATTTT	CASSFEGFGNTIYF
.	.	TRBV30	TRBJ2-7	TGTGCCTGGGGGGGGTTTTCCTACGAGCAGTACTTC	CAWGGFSYEQYF
.	.	TRBV6-5	TRBJ2-3	TGTGCCAGCAGTTACGACAGCGCTACGCAGTATTTT	CASSYDSATQYF
.	.	TRBV2	TRBJ1-1	TGTGCCAGCAGTGTCGGGGGGTCTGAAGCTTTCTTT	CASSVGGSEAFF
.	once	TRBV14	TRBJ2-7	TGTGCCAGCAGCCAAGCGTCCTACGAGCAGTACTTC	CASSQASYEQYF
TRBD1	few	TRBV9	TRBJ1-6	TGTGCCAGCAGCGTAGACAGGGGCTCTAATTCACCCCTCCACTTT	CASSVDRGSNSPLHF
.	.	TRBV6-6	TRBJ1-3	TGTGCCAGCAGACAGACAGTCTCTGGAAACACCATATATTTT	CASRQTVSGNTIYF
.	few	TRBV7-6	TRBJ1-6	TGTGCCAGCAGCTCATCTGGCGGTTCTTCCAATTCACCCCTCCACTTT	CASSSSGGSSNSPLHF
TRBD2	.	TRBV28	TRBJ2-1	TGTGCCAGCAGTTTATTTAGCGGGGCGTACAATGAGCAGTTCTTC	CASSLFSGAYNEQFF
TRBD1	.	TRBV7-8	TRBJ1-5	TGTGCCAGCAGCTTAGGGGACAGGGGAGAGGGACAGCCCCAGCATTTT	CASSLGDRGEGQPQHF
TRBD1	.	TRBV6-1	TRBJ2-2	TGTGCCGGTCAGCGGGGACAGGGCACCGGGGAGCTGTTTTTT	CAGQRGQGTGELFF
TRBD2	.	TRBV29-1	TRBJ2-1	TGCAGCGCTGCCACTAGCGGGTATGGCAATGAGCAGTTCTTC	CSAATSGYGNEQFF
TRBD1	.	TRBV28	TRBJ2-5	TGTGCCAGCAGTTTACCCTTTCAACAGGGGGGAGAGACCCAGTACTTC	CASSLPFQQGGETQYF
.	.	TRBV28	TRBJ2-7	TGTGCCAGCAGTTTGGGTAAAGGAGTCTCCTACGAGCAGTACTTC	CASSLGKGVSYEQYF
.	few	TRBV11-2	TRBJ2-1	TGTGCCAGCAGCTTAGAGATGGGGAGCTCCTACAATGAGCAGTTCTTC	CASSLEMGSSYNEQFF
TRBD1	few	TRBV6-1	TRBJ1-1	TGTGCCAGCAGACAAAGACAGGGATGGACTGAAGCTTTCTTT	CASRQRQGWTEAFF
TRBD1	few	TRBV11-1	TRBJ2-7	TGTGCCAGCAGCTTGGGGACAGGGGACCACGAGCAGTACTTC	CASSLGTGDHEQYF
TRBD1	few	TRBV25-1	TRBJ1-1	TGTGCCAGCAGTGAATCCAGGGGGAGGACTGAAGCTTTCTTT	CASSESRGRTEAFF
TRBD2	.	TRBV28	TRBJ2-2	TGTGCCACACTAGCGGGCAGGGCCGGGGAGCTGTTTTTT	CATLAGRAGELFF
.	few	TRBV5-6	TRBJ1-3	TGTGCCAGCAGCTTGGGCGCGGGTGGGACTGGAAACACCATATATTTT	CASSLGAGGTGNTIYF
TRBD1	.	TRBV6-1	TRBJ1-4	TGTGCCGTCCGACAGGGCGAAAAACTGTTTTTT	CAVRQGEKLFF
.	.	TRBV29-1	TRBJ1-1	TGCAGCGGGGGCCAGACATTTAACACTGAAGCTTTCTTT	CSGGQTFNTEAFF
.	.	TRBV28	TRBJ2-7	TGTGCCAGCAGTTTAGCGCTAGCAGAGCAGTACTTC	CASSLALAEQYF
.	.	TRBV18	TRBJ2-3	TGTGCCAGCTCAGGTACAGGGACAGATACGCAGTATTTT	CASSGTGTDTQYF
TRBD1	.	TRBV6-6	TRBJ1-3	TGTGCCAGCACAGACAGGGCTTCTGGAAACACCATATATTTT	CASTDRASGNTIYF
.	.	TRBV19	TRBJ2-7	TGTGCCAGTAGTATCCGTAGCACCCACGAGCAGTACTTC	CASSIRSTHEQYF
.	.	TRBV27	TRBJ1-5	TGTGCCAGCAGTTTATCAGCGCAGGGTGGGCATCAGCCCCAGCATTTT	CASSLSAQGGHQPQHF
.	.	TRBV5-4	TRBJ2-7	TGTGCCAGCAGCGGCGGACCCGAAAAGGGGTTGGGGGAGCAGTACTTC	CASSGGPEKGLGEQYF
.	.	TRBV6-5	TRBJ1-1	TGTGCCAGCAGTTACCTAGACAGAAGGAACACTGAAGCTTTCTTT	CASSYLDRRNTEAFF
TRBD2	.	TRBV5-5	TRBJ2-3	TGTGCCAGCAGCCACCGGGAGGGGGGGACAGATACGCAGTATTTT	CASSHREGGTDTQYF
TRBD2	.	TRBV29-1	TRBJ2-1	TGCAGCTCCGGGGGGACCCAGCTTTACAATGAGCAGTTCTTC	CSSGGTQLYNEQFF
TRBD1	few	TRBV4-2	TRBJ1-1	TGTGCCAGCAGCCAAGGGGACAGCAACACTGAAGCTTTCTTT	CASSQGDSNTEAFF
.	.	TRBV6-5	TRBJ1-5	TGTGCCAGCAGTCCCGGGAGCAATCAGCCCCAGCATTTT	CASSPGSNQPQHF
.	.	TRBV7-2	TRBJ1-2	TGTGCCAGCAGCTTAGACTCAGGGAACTATGGCTACACCTTC	CASSLDSGNYGYTF
.	.	TRBV27	TRBJ1-5	TGTGCCAGCAGTTTATACCGGGGGGCGAATCAGCCCCAGCATTTT	CASSLYRGANQPQHF
.	.	TRBV27	TRBJ1-5	TGTGCCAGCAGTTTCGAGCCCTTCAATCAGCCCCAGCATTTT	CASSFEPFNQPQHF
TRBD2	.	TRBV30	TRBJ2-2	TGTGCCTGGAATGGCGGGGGGCCCCCCGGGGAGCTGTTTTTT	CAWNGGGPPGELFF
.	.	TRBV6-1	TRBJ2-7	TGTGCCACCACAGGGATCTACGAGCAGTACTTC	CATTGIYEQYF
.	.	TRBV29-1	TRBJ1-3	TGCAGCGTTGGCGGGTCGGGCTCTGGAAACACCATATATTTT	CSVGGSGSGNTIYF